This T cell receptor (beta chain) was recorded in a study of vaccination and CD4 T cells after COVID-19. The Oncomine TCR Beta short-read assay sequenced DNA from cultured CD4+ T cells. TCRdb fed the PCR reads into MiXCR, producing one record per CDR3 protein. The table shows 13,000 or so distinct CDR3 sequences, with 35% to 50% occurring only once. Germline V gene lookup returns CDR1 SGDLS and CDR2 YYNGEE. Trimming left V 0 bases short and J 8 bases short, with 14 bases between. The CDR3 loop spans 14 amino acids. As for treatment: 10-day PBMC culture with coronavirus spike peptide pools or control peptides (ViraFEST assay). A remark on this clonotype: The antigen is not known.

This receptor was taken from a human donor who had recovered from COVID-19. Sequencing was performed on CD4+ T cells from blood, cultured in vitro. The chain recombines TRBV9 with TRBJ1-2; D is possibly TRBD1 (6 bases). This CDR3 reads CASSVEVQGSGYTF. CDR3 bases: TGTGCCAGCAGCGTAGAAGTTCAGGGGTCGGGCTACACCTTC.